This T cell receptor beta chain was captured in a study of blood T cell repertoires in COVID-19. Looking at the study overall: From the United States, Italy and Spain came samples of acute and convalescent COVID-19. PBMCs, B-cell-depleted T cells, or T cells were the source of the cDNA or gDNA that made up the material.

It was during active infection that Seattle patients were enrolled and then longitudinally followed. Per the original data handling: Estimation of nucleated cell counts relied on the amplification of reference gene primers. TCRdb's table, derived via immunoSEQ multiplex PCR, lists solely in-frame clones and lacks some. V and J calls and clone size are copied from that table; D and trimming were computed from the DNA. The repertoire holds about 150,000 clones, just under 85% seen once, with around 2.9% in the top ten. The source of this sequence is a woman older than 75 with COVID-19, enrolled during active disease. The specimen was peripheral blood.

The CDR3 loop reads CASSITGYQETQYF. For the CDR3, the DNA is TGTGCCAGTAGTATAACAGGCTACCAAGAGACCCAGTACTTC. V and J are TRBV19 and TRBJ2-5; D possibly corresponds to TRBD1 (5 bases). CDR3 length equals 14 residues. The germline V gene encodes CDR1 LNHDA and CDR2 SQIVND (reference sequence). With 2 bases removed from V and 0 bases from J, the gap between germline ends came to 7 bases. The full variable domain, with the rest looked up from reference TRBV19 and TRBJ2-5, is DGGITQSPKYLFRKEGQNVTLSCEQNLNHDAMYWYRQDPGQGLRLIYYSQIVNDFQKGDIAEGYSVSREKKESFPLTVTSAQKNPTAFYLCASSITGYQETQYFGPGTRLLVL.